Sequencing of this T cell receptor beta chain was carried out in a study of CD8 T cells in Susac syndrome. The table lists this clonotype with a count of one. RNA totalling roughly 0.45 to 1 ug underwent reverse transcription with random hexamers. TCRdb redid the calling of the immunoSEQ multiplex PCR reads with MiXCR, one entry per CDR3 protein. Of some 190,000 distinct CDR3 sequences in the sample, approximately 94% are singletons; the top ten hold 0.1% to 0.12%. CDR3 length equals 13 residues. The V and J ends lost 6 bases and 5 bases respectively, with 13 bases between them. Germline V gene sequence: CDR1 MDHEN, CDR2 SYDVKM.

The chain employs TRBV28 and TRBJ2-5; D possibly corresponds to TRBD2 (5 bases). The clonotype comes from a human donor in good health. The specimen sequenced was CD4+ T cells from PBMCs. CDR3 DNA sequence: TGTGCCAGCAGCGCAGGAGGCGTCGAGACCCAGTACTTC. As protein: CASSAGGVETQYF.